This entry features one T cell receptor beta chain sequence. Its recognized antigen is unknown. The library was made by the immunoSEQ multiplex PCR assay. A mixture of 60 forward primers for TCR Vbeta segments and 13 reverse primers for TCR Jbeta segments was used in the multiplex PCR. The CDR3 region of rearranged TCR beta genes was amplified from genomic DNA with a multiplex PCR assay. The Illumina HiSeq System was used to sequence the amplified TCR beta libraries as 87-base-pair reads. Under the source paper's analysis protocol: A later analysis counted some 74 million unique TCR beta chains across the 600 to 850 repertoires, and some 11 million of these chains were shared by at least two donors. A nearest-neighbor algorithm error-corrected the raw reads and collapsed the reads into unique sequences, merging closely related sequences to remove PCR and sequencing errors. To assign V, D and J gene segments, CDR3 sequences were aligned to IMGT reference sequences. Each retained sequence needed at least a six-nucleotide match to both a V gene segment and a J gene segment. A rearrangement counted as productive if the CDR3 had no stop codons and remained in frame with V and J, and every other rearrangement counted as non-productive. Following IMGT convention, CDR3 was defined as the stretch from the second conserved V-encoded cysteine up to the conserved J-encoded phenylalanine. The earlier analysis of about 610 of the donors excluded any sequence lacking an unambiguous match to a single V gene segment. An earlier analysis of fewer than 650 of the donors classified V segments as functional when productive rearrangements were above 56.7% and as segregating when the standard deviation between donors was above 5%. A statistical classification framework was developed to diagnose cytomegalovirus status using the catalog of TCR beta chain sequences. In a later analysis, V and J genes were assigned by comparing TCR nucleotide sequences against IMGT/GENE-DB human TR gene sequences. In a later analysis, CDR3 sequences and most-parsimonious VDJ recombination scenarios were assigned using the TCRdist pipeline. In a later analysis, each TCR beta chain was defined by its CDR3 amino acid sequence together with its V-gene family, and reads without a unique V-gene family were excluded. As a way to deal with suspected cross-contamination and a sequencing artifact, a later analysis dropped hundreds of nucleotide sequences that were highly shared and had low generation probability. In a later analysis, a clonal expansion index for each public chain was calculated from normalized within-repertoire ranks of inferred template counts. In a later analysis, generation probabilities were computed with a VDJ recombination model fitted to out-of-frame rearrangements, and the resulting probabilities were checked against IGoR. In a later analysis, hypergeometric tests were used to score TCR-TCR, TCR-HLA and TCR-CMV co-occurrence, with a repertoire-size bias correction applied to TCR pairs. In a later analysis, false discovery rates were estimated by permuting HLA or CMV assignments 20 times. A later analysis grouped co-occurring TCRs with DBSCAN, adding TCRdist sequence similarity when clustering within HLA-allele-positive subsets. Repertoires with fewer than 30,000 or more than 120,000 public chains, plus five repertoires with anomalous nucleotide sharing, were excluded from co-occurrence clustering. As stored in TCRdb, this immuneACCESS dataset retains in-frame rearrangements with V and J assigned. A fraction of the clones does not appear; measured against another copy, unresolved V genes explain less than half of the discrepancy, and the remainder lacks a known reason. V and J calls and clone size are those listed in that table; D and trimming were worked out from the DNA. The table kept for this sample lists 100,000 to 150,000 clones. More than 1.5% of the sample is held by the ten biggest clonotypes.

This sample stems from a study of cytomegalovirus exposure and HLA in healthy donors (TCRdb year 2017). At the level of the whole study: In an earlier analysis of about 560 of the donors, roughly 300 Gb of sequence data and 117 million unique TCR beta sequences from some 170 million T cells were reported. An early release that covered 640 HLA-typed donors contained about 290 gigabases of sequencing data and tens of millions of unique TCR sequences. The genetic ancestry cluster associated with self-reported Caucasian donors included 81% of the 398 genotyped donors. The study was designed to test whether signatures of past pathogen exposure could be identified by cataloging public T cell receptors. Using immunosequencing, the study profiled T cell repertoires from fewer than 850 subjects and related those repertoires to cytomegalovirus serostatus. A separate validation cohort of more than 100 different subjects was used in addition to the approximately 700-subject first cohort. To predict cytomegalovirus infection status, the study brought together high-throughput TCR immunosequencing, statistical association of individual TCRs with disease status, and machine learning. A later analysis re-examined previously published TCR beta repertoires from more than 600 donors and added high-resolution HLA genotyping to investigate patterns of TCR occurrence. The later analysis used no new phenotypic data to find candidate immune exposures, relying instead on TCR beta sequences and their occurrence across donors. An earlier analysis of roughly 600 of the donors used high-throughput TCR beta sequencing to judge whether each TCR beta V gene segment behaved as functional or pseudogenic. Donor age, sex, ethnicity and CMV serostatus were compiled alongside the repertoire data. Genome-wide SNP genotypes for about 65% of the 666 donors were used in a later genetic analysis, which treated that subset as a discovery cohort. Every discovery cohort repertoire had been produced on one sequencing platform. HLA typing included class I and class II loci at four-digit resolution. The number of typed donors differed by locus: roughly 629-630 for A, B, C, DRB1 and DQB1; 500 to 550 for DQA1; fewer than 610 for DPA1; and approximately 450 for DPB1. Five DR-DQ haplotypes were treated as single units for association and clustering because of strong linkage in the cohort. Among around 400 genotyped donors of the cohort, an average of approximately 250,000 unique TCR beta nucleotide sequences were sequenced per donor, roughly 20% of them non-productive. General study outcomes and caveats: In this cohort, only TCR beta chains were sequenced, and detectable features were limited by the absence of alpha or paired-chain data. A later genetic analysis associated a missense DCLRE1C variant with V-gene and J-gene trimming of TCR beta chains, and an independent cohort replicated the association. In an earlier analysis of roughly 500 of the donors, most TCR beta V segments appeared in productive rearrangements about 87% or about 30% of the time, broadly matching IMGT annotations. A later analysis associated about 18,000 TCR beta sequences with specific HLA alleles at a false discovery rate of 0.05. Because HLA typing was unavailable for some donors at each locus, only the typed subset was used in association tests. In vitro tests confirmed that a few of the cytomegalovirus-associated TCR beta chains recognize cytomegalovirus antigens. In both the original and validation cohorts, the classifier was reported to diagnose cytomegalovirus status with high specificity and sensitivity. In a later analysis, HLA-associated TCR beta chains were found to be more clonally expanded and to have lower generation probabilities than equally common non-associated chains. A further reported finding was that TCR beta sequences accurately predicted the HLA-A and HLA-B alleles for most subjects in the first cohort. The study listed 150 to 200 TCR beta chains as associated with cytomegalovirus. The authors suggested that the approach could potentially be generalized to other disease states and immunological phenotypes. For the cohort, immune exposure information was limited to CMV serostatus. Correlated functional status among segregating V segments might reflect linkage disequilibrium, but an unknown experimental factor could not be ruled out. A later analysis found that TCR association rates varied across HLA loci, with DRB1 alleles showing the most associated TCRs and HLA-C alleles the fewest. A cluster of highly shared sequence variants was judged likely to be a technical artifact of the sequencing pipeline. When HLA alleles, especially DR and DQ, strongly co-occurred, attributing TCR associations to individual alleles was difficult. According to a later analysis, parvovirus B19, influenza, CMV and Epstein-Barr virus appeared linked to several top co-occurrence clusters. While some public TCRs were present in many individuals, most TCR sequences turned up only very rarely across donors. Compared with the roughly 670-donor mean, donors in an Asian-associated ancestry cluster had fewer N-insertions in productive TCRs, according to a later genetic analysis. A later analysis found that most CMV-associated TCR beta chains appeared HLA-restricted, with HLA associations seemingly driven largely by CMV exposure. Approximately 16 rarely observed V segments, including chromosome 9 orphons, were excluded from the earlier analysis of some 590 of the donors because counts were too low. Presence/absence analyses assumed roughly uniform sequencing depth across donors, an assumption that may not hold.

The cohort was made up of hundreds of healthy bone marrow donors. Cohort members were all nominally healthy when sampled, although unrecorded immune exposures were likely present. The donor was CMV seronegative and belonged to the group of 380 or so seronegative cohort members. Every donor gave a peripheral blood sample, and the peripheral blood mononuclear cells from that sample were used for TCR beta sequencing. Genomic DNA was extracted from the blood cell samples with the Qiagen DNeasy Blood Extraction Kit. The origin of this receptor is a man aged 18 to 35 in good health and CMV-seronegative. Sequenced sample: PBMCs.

The CDR3 loop reads CASSSTESQPQHF. The DNA is TGTGCCAGCAGTTCGACAGAAAGTCAGCCCCAGCATTTT. The V and J genes are TRBV2 and TRBJ1-5; possibly the D gene is TRBD1, per 5 matching bases. The trim is 5 bases for V and 6 bases for J, with a gap of 11 bases between the germline ends. The germline V gene gives CDR1 as SNHLY and CDR2 as FYNNEI. The CDR3 measures 13 amino acids from cysteine to phenylalanine. CDR3 DNA is the only sequence kept; it has 39 bases, read in frame from the first base.